The 2 T cell receptor beta chains reported below all come from one sample, sequenced in a study of T cell repertoires in cytomegalovirus infection. The antigens of these receptors remain unknown. TCRdb used MiXCR to reprocess the reads, holding one entry per CDR3 protein. The sample has nearly 700,000 distinct CDR3 sequences, around 32% seen once. The source was cultured PBMCs, collected from culture after CMV antigen stimulation. All receptors come from a human donor in good health (CMV status not recorded). Some clones in this sample may be carry-over from other donors' samples.

The sample holds a few counts of this clonotype. The rearrangement uses TRBV11-2 and TRBJ2-3, with 8 bases lining up with TRBD2. The CDR3 spans 17 residues. Trimming took 5 bases from V and 0 from J; bases not matched to a gene: 10. CDR1 and CDR2 from the germline V gene are SGHAT and FQNNGV. CDR3 nucleotides: TGTGCCAGCAGCCTCATCGGGGGGGACTCTAGCACAGATACGCAGTATTTT. Amino acid sequence: CASSLIGGDSSTDTQYF. Combining the CDR3 with reference TRBV11-2 and TRBJ2-3 gives the whole variable domain EAGVAQSPRYKIIEKRQSVAFWCNPISGHATLYWYQQILGQGPKLLIQFQNNGVVDDSQLPKDRFSAERLKGVDSTLKIQPAKLEDSAVYLCASSLIGGDSSTDTQYFGPGTRLTVL.

This clonotype occurred many times. The genes are TRBV12-3 or TRBV12-4 and TRBJ2-1; D unclear. This CDR3 contains 12 residues. Trimming shortened V by 3 bases and J by 5 bases, and 5 bases separated the two germline ends. Here the CDR3 DNA reads TGTGCCAGCAGTTTTTTTAACAATGAGCAGTTCTTC. Translating it yields CASSFFNNEQFF.